These T cell receptor beta chains were read from a single sample in a study of cytomegalovirus exposure and HLA in healthy donors. The protocol was immunoSEQ multiplex PCR, while the TCRdb copy is restricted to in-frame clones and leaves out a portion. The sample table includes roughly 60,000 clones. The sequenced sample was PBMCs. The receptors originated from a male donor in good health and CMV-seronegative. CDR3s include the opening cysteine and the closing phenylalanine or tryptophan. Fields, in order: J gene, D gene, V gene, CDR3 DNA, CDR3 protein. The D gene is left open where the match is weak.

TRBJ2-3,TRBD1,TRBV7-3,TGTGCCAGCGGGACAGGGGGAGATACGCAGTATTTT,CASGTGGDTQYF
TRBJ1-2,-,TRBV6-5,TGTGCCAGCAGCCGGGACAAACTTAACTATGGCTACACCTTC,CASSRDKLNYGYTF
TRBJ2-7,TRBD2,TRBV4-2,TGTGCCAGCAGCCAAACCGGGACTACCGCCTACGAGCAGTACTTC,CASSQTGTTAYEQYF
TRBJ2-1,TRBD1,TRBV6-5,TGTGCCAGCAGTTACACAGGGGGCTCCTACAATGAGCAGTTCTTC,CASSYTGGSYNEQFF
TRBJ2-7,TRBD1,TRBV19,TGTGCCAGTAAGCTACAGGGGGAGGTCGAGCAGTACTTC,CASKLQGEVEQYF
TRBJ2-5,TRBD2,TRBV4-3,TGCGCCAGCAGCCATGCACTAGCGGGGGGCCGGCCGGAGGAGACCCAGTACTTC,CASSHALAGGRPEETQYF
TRBJ2-1,-,TRBV7-3,TGTGCCAGCAGCTTACAGGCTAGCCGAGACAATGAGCAGTTCTTC,CASSLQASRDNEQFF
TRBJ2-7,TRBD2,TRBV27,TGTGCCAGCAGGGTGGGCCTAGCGGAGACCTACGAGCAGTACTTC,CASRVGLAETYEQYF
TRBJ1-1,-,TRBV9,TGTGCCAGCAGCGTAAGATCAGAGAACACTGAAGCTTTCTTT,CASSVRSENTEAFF
TRBJ2-1,TRBD2,TRBV7-8,TGTGCCAGCAGCTTGGCTAGCGGCTACAATGAGCAGTTCTTC,CASSLASGYNEQFF
TRBJ2-1,TRBD2,TRBV9,TGTGCCAGCAGCTTTCCGGCGGGGGGGCAGAGCTCCTACAATGAGCAGTTCTTC,CASSFPAGGQSSYNEQFF
TRBJ2-1,TRBD1,TRBV11-3,TGTGCCAGCAGCCCACCACAGGGGACGCAGCAGTTCTTC,CASSPPQGTQQFF
TRBJ2-7,TRBD2,TRBV7-6,TGTGCCAGCAGCTCTCAACTTAGCGGGATGGGCGCCTACGAGCAGTACTTC,CASSSQLSGMGAYEQYF
TRBJ2-7,-,TRBV7-2,TGTGCCAGCAGCTCCGGACAGTCCGCCTCCGAGCAGTACTTC,CASSSGQSASEQYF
TRBJ2-5,-,TRBV10-3,TGTGCCATCAGAGGGGCGGAAGAGACCCAGTACTTC,CAIRGAEETQYF
TRBJ2-2,-,TRBV6-5,TGTGCCAGCAGGGCAGGGGTCCTCACCGGGGAGCTGTTTTTT,CASRAGVLTGELFF
TRBJ1-1,-,TRBV7-3,TGTGCCAGCAGCCCCGGGGGGGCGGAACGCTTGAGCTTT,CASSPGGAERLSF